A selection of T cell receptor beta chains follows, all from one sample in a study of blood T cell repertoires in COVID-19. Method: immunoSEQ multiplex PCR; TCRdb's copy keeps in-frame clones and lacks some. The sample lists more than 250,000 clones, 86% seen once, with 1.5% to 2% in the top ten. The sequenced sample consisted of peripheral blood. The receptors shown here come from a woman between 45 and 65 years old with acute or convalescent COVID-19. Each CDR3 is given with its conserved first and last residue. The D gene is left open where the match is weak. Rows may omit the clone size; those that give it use once, few, many or a size class.

abundance: .
j_gene: TRBJ2-7
v_gene: TRBV15
d_gene: .
CDR3nt: TGTGCCACCAGCTCCCCCGGTCTAGTCGGATTTCAGTACTTC
CDR3aa: CATSSPGLVGFQYF

abundance: .
j_gene: TRBJ1-4
v_gene: TRBV30
d_gene: .
CDR3nt: TGTGCCTGGAGCGTCGGGACCCGTCGGGGGGAAAAACTGTTTTTT
CDR3aa: CAWSVGTRRGEKLFF

abundance: .
j_gene: TRBJ1-5
v_gene: TRBV5-1
d_gene: .
CDR3nt: TGCGCCAGCAGCTTGGACGGGAAGGGTAGCAATCAGCCCCAGCATTTT
CDR3aa: CASSLDGKGSNQPQHF

abundance: once
j_gene: TRBJ2-1
v_gene: TRBV7-2
d_gene: .
CDR3nt: TGTGCCAGCAGCTTAGGCGGGACGGACTACAATGAGCAGTTCTTC
CDR3aa: CASSLGGTDYNEQFF

abundance: once
j_gene: TRBJ1-1
v_gene: TRBV9
d_gene: TRBD1
CDR3nt: TGTGCCAGCAGCGCAACCGGGACAGGGATTGAAGCTTTCTTT
CDR3aa: CASSATGTGIEAFF

abundance: once
j_gene: TRBJ2-7
v_gene: TRBV6-5
d_gene: TRBD1
CDR3nt: TGTGCCAGCAACCAATCTCCCGGGACAGGGGGCGAGCAGTACTTC
CDR3aa: CASNQSPGTGGEQYF

abundance: .
j_gene: TRBJ1-4
v_gene: TRBV7-9
d_gene: .
CDR3nt: TGTGCCAGCAGCTTAGTGCGGGGGCATAGTGAAAAACTGTTTTTT
CDR3aa: CASSLVRGHSEKLFF

abundance: .
j_gene: TRBJ2-1
v_gene: TRBV5-6
d_gene: .
CDR3nt: TGTGCCAGCAGCTTCTTCGGTGACTACAATGAGCAGTTCTTC
CDR3aa: CASSFFGDYNEQFF

abundance: .
j_gene: TRBJ2-1
v_gene: TRBV10-3
d_gene: TRBD2
CDR3nt: TGTGCCATCAGTGAGTCAATGGGGGGGGGAAACAATGAGCAGTTCTTC
CDR3aa: CAISESMGGGNNEQFF

abundance: .
j_gene: TRBJ1-2
v_gene: TRBV5-7
d_gene: TRBD1
CDR3nt: TGTGCCAGCAGCTTGATACCGGGACAGGGGAGCTCCTATGGCTACACCTTC
CDR3aa: CASSLIPGQGSSYGYTF

abundance: .
j_gene: TRBJ2-7
v_gene: TRBV5-5
d_gene: .
CDR3nt: TGTGCCAGCAGCTGGGGCGGGGCCCCCTACGAGCAGTACTTC
CDR3aa: CASSWGGAPYEQYF

abundance: .
j_gene: TRBJ2-5
v_gene: TRBV2
d_gene: .
CDR3nt: TGTGCCAGCAGAGAAACTTACCAAGAGACCCAGTACTTC
CDR3aa: CASRETYQETQYF

abundance: .
j_gene: TRBJ2-1
v_gene: TRBV19
d_gene: TRBD2
CDR3nt: TGTGCCAGTAGTACTTGGACTAGCGGGACCTACAATGAGCAGTTCTTC
CDR3aa: CASSTWTSGTYNEQFF

abundance: .
j_gene: TRBJ1-1
v_gene: TRBV2
d_gene: TRBD1
CDR3nt: TGTGCCAGCAGTGACGGACAGGGGAGGACTGAAGCTTTCTTT
CDR3aa: CASSDGQGRTEAFF